Reported below is one TCR beta chain. Authors' data handling: Amplified reference gene primers provided the basis for estimating nucleated cell counts. The table came from immunoSEQ multiplex PCR; TCRdb's copy has only in-frame clones and leaves some out. D and trimming come from the DNA, and the V and J calls and clone size come from that table. Among roughly 200,000 clones, around 90% were seen once, and the ten largest hold approximately 12%. The CDR3 has 15 residues. Looked up from germline, CDR1 is KGHSH and CDR2 is LQKENI. Trimming at V came to 1 base and at J to 7 bases, leaving 6 bases not matched to a gene. This specimen belongs to a study of blood T cell repertoires in COVID-19.

This receptor was obtained from a woman aged 18-30 years who had recovered from COVID-19. The V gene is TRBV18, the J gene TRBJ1-2, with 10 bases matching TRBD1. The sample comprised peripheral blood. CDR3 sequence: CASSPRDRGHAGYTF. The CDR3 bases are TGTGCCAGCTCACCACGAGACAGGGGGCATGCTGGCTACACCTTC.